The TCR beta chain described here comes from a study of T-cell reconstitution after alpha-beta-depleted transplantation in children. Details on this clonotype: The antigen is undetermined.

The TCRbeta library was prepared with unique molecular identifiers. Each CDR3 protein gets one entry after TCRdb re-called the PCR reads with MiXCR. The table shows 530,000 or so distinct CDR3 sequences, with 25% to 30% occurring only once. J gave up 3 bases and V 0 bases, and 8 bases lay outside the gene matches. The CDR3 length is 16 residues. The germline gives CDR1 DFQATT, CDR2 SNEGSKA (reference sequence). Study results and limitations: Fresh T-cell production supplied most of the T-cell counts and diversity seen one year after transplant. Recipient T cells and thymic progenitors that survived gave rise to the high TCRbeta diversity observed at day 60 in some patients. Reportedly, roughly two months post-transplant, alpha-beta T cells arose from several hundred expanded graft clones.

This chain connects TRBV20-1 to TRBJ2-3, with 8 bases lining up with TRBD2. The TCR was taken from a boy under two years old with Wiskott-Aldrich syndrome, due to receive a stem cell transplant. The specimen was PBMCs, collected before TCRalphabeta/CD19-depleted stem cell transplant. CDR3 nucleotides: TGCAGTGCTAGAGATCCCGCGGGAGGTTTTACAGATACGCAGTATTTT. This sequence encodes CSARDPAGGFTDTQYF.